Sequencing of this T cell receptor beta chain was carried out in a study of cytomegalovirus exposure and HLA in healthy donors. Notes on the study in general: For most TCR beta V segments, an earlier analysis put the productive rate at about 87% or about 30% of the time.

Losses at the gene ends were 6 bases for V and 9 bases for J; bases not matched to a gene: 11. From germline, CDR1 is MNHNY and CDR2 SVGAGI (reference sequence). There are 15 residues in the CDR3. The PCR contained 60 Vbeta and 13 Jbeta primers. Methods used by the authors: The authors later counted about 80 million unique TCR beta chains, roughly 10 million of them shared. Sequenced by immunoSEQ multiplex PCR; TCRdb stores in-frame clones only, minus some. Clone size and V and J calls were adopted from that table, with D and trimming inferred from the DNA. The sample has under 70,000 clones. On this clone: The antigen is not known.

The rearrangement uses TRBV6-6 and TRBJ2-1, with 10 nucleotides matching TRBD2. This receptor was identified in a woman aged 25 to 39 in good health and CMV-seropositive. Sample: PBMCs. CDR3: CASSPPSGRAPEQFF. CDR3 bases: TGTGCCAGCAGCCCACCAAGCGGGAGGGCCCCTGAGCAGTTCTTC.